This T cell receptor beta chain was sequenced in a study of vaccination effects on CD4 cells after COVID-19. On this clone itself: The antigen remains undetermined.

Culture proceeded for approximately 10 days, and CD4+ T cells were then isolated. Germline values: CDR1 SGHRS, CDR2 YFSETQ. This CDR3 has 14 amino acids. V was shortened by 2 bases and J by 2 bases, with 9 bases between the two germline ends. Repertoires were generated with immunoSEQ multiplex PCR, while TCRdb's copy carries only in-frame clones and drops some. The profile shows about 46,000 clones, roughly 80% of them singletons. Specimen: CD4+ T cells from PBMCs cultured without peptide, collected before COVID-19 vaccination. This clonotype originated in a human donor who had a prior SARS-CoV-2 infection. The V gene is TRBV5-1, the J gene TRBJ2-3, with D possibly TRBD1 on 6 matching bases. For the CDR3, the DNA is TGCGCCAGCAGCTTCGGGACAATCACAGATACGCAGTATTTT. This encodes CASSFGTITDTQYF.